This T cell receptor (beta chain) was retrieved from a study of post-analysis software for immune sequencing data. Points on this clonotype: The antigen is not known.

The library was made from cDNA and included unique molecular identifiers. TCRdb used MiXCR to reprocess the PCR reads, holding one entry per CDR3 protein. The data show fewer than 700,000 distinct CDR3 sequences, with 44% seen just once and around 1.7% held by the top ten. Study findings and constraints: Relative to controls, patients had about 5 TRBV segments at higher frequency, with TRBV5-6, TRBV5-1 and TRBV20-1 among these. Diversity measured as normalized Chao1 was significantly lower in multiple sclerosis patients than in controls.

Trimming took 3 bases from V and 4 from J; bases not matched to a gene: 5. CDR3 size: 15 residues. CDR1 is ENHRY, CDR2 SYGVKD, per germline. This TCR was sampled from a girl between 5 and 17 years old with multiple sclerosis. The sample comprised blood. J is TRBJ2-5 and V is TRBV10-3, with TRBD2 matching 10 bases. DNA for the CDR3: TGTGCCATCAGTGACCCATTAGCGGGGGGAGAGACCCAGTACTTC. Amino acids: CAISDPLAGGETQYF.